The clone carrying this T cell receptor beta chain was seen a few times. The antigen remains unidentified. These data are taken from a study of cytomegalovirus exposure and HLA in healthy donors. The wider study: The early release's HLA-typed donors yielded tens of millions of unique TCRs. Study findings and constraints: Associated with cytomegalovirus, according to the listing, were 150 to 200 TCR beta chains. A missense variant in DCLRE1C was later tied to TCR beta V- and J-gene trimming.

Primers included in the PCR were 60 Vbeta and 13 Jbeta primers. Methods used by the authors: Later analysis identified 88 million or so unique TCR beta chains, about 10 million shared. Method: immunoSEQ multiplex PCR; TCRdb's copy keeps in-frame clones and lacks some. V and J calls and clone size are as listed in that table; D and trimming were resolved from the DNA. The sample holds 100,000 to 150,000 clones; roughly a sixth are singletons and the top ten take about 3%. The V gene's germline CDR1 is SGHRS and CDR2 YFSETQ. The V gene end was trimmed by 4 bases and the J gene end by 4 bases; junction bases not matched to a gene: 6. CDR3 size: 14 residues.

The chain is built from TRBV5-1 and TRBJ1-2, with 8 bases aligning to TRBD1. The clonotype was recovered from a female donor in good health and CMV-seropositive. What was sequenced was PBMCs. CDR3 residues: CASSVDRVSYGYTF. The DNA of the CDR3 is TGCGCCAGCAGCGTGGACAGGGTCAGCTATGGCTACACCTTC.